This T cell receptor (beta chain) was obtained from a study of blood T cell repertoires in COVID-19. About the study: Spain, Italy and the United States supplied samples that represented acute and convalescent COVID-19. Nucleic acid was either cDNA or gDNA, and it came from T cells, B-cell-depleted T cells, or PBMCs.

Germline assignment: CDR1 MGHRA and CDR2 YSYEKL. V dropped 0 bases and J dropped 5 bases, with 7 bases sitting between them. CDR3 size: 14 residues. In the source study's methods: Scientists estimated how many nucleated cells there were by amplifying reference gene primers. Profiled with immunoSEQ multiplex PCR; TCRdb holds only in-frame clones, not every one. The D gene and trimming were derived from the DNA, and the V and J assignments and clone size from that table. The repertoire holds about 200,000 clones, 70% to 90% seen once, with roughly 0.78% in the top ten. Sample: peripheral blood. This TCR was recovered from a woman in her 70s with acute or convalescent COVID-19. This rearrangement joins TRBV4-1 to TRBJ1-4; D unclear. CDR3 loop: CASSQEGENEKLFF. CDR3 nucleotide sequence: TGCGCCAGCAGCCAAGAGGGAGAGAATGAAAAACTGTTTTTT.